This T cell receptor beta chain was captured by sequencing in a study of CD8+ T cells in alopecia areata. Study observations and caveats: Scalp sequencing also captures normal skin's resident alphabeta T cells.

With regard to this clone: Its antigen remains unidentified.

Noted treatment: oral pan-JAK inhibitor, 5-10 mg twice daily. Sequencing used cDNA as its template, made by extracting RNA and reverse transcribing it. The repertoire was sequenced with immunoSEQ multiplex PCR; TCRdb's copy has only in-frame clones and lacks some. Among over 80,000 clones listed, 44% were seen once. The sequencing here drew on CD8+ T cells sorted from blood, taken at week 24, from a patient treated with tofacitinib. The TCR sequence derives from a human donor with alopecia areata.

The CDR3 loop reads CASSYRRDLATDTQYF. CDR3 DNA: TGTGCCAGCAGCTACCGTCGGGACTTGGCCACAGATACGCAGTATTTT. V is TRBV7-9 and J is TRBJ2-3, with D tentatively TRBD2 (6 bases). V was shortened by 4 bases and J by 2 bases, with 16 bases between the two germline ends. The length of the CDR3 is 16 residues. CDR1 is SEHNR, CDR2 FQNEAQ, per germline (reference sequence). The full variable domain, its missing parts supplied by reference TRBV7-9 and TRBJ2-3, is DTGVSQNPRHKITKRGQNVTFRCDPISEHNRLYWYRQTLGQGPEFLTYFQNEAQLEKSRLLSDRFSAERPKGSFSTLEIQRTEQGDSAMYLCASSYRRDLATDTQYFGPGTRLTVL.